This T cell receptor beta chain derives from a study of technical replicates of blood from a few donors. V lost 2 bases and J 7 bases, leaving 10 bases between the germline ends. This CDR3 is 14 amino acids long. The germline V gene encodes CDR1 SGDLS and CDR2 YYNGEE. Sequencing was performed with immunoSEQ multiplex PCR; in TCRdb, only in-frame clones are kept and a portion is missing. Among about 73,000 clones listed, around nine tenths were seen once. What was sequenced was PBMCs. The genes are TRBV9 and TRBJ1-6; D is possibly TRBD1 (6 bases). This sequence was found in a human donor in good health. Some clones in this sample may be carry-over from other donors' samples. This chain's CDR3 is CASSVQTGNSPLHF. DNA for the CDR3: TGTGCCAGCAGCGTCCAAACAGGGAATTCACCCCTCCACTTT.